A single sample is the source of the 19 T cell receptor beta chains below, sequenced in a study of cytomegalovirus exposure and HLA in healthy donors. PCR employed 60 Vbeta and 13 Jbeta primers. The method was immunoSEQ multiplex PCR; TCRdb's version includes in-frame clones alone and lacks a portion of them. The sample lists tens of thousands of clones; roughly four fifths were seen once. Sequenced: PBMCs. The receptor set was obtained from a human donor in good health.

The CDR3 spells CASKPGGTEAFF. The CDR3 DNA follows: TGTGCCAGCAAACCCGGGGGGACTGAAGCTTTCTTT. The rearrangement links TRBV2 to TRBJ1-1, with TRBD1 as a possible D gene (5 bases). Germline values: CDR1 SNHLY, CDR2 FYNNEI. CDR3 size: 12 residues. Trimming stripped 7 bases from V and 5 bases from J, with 11 bases between.

The V call is TRBV7-6, the J call TRBJ1-5, with no clear D. The CDR3 consists of 11 residues. Trimming stripped 5 bases from V and 5 bases from J, with 4 bases between. Germline V gene sequence: CDR1 SGHVS, CDR2 FNYEAQ. The CDR3 nucleotides read TGTGCCAGCAGCGCGGATCAGCCCCAGCATTTT. Its protein is CASSADQPQHF.

The rearrangement joins TRBV18 to TRBJ2-2; D call uncertain. There are 13 residues in the CDR3. From germline, CDR1 is KGHSH and CDR2 LQKENI. V lost 1 base and J 6 bases, leaving 6 bases between the germline ends. For the CDR3, the DNA is TGTGCCAGCTCACCACTCGGTGCCGGGGAGCTGTTTTTT. Translating gives CASSPLGAGELFF.

This chain connects TRBV29-1 to TRBJ1-2; D perhaps matches TRBD1 (5 bases). V gave up 2 bases and J gave up 2 bases, with 12 bases separating them. The length of the CDR3 is 14 residues. Germline assignment: CDR1 SQVTM and CDR2 ANQGSEA. The CDR3 DNA reads TGCAGCGTTGAATCGGGGGATTTGAACTATGGCTACACCTTC. Translation gives CSVESGDLNYGYTF.

CDR3 loop: CASSKATGKGGSYEQYF. CDR3 nucleotides: TGTGCCAGCAGCAAAGCGACAGGGAAGGGGGGCTCCTACGAGCAGTACTTC. The chain links TRBV21-1 to TRBJ2-7; the tabulated D call, TRBD1, remains unverified against the DNA. TRBV21-1 is termed a pseudogene. The CDR3 spans 17 residues.

The J gene is TRBJ2-1, the V gene TRBV4-3; D uncertain. V lost 0 bases and J 0 bases, leaving 9 bases between the germline ends. The germline V gene has CDR1 LGHNA and CDR2 YSLEER. This CDR3 region has 16 residues. CDR3 in DNA: TGCGCCAGCAGCCAAGAGGGTTCGGGCTCCTACAATGAGCAGTTCTTC. Protein product: CASSQEGSGSYNEQFF.

The V call is TRBV5-1, the J call TRBJ2-7, with a weak D call TRBD2 (6 bases). Germline CDR1 is SGHRS and CDR2 is YFSETQ. V gave up 3 bases and J gave up 0 bases, with 10 bases separating them. The CDR3 is made up of 14 amino acids. The CDR3 DNA reads as TGCGCCAGCAGCTCTCGGGGGAACTCCTACGAGCAGTACTTC. Translated, it gives CASSSRGNSYEQYF.

The chain recombines TRBV19 with TRBJ1-6; D is perhaps TRBD1 (5 bases). The CDR3 extends over 18 amino acids. Germline V gene data show CDR1 as LNHDA and CDR2 as SQIVND (reference sequence). V was pared by 3 bases and J by 5 bases, with 20 bases between. The CDR3: CASSIGQGGKADNSPLHF. The CDR3 DNA reads TGTGCCAGTAGTATCGGCCAGGGAGGAAAGGCGGATAATTCACCCCTCCACTTT.

The genes are TRBV27 and TRBJ1-4, with a tentative D call TRBD1 (6 bases). From germline, CDR1 is MNHEY and CDR2 SMNVEV (reference sequence). CDR3 size: 16 residues. V lost 2 bases and J 10 bases, leaving 20 bases between the germline ends. The CDR3 DNA follows: TGTGCCAGCAGTTTAAAGGCCTCACAGGGTAGTGGAAAACTGTTTTTT. This codes for CASSLKASQGSGKLFF. The variable domain in full, completed from reference TRBV27 and TRBJ1-4, reads EAQVTQNPRYLITVTGKKLTVTCSQNMNHEYMSWYRQDPGLGLRQIYYSMNVEVTDKGDVPEGYKVSRKEKRNFPLILESPSPNQTSLYFCASSLKASQGSGKLFFGSGTQLSVL.

CDR3 in DNA: TGTGCCAGCAGCCTAGGGGACTCTCACTACAATGAGCAGTTCTTC. This sequence encodes CASSLGDSHYNEQFF. The chain is built from TRBV5-6 and TRBJ2-1; weak D call: TRBD2 (6 bases). This CDR3 region has 15 residues. Germline assignment: CDR1 SGHDT and CDR2 YYEEEE. The V end was cut by 4 bases, the J end by 3 bases, with 14 bases between.

Worth noting for this clone: The junction does not match germline at one end; this may be a read error. The CDR3 nucleotides read TGTTCCAGCAGCTTTTGGCAGGGGGCTCCGTTCTTC. Protein sequence: CSSSFWQGAPFF. This sequence joins TRBV7-9 and TRBJ2-1, with TRBD1 matching over 8 bases. The V gene's germline CDR1 is SEHNR and CDR2 FQNEAQ (reference sequence). The CDR3 contains 12 residues.

By its share, this clone is medium-sized (0.01 to 0.1%). CDR3 DNA: TGTGCCAGCAGCTTAGCCCGGCGGGGAAGCTCCTACAATGAGCAGTTCTTC. Translated: CASSLARRGSSYNEQFF. V is TRBV7-6 and J is TRBJ2-1, with a tentative D call TRBD2 (6 bases). CDR1 and CDR2 from the germline V gene are SGHVS and FNYEAQ. The CDR3 length is 17 residues. The V gene lost 0 bases and the J gene lost 0 bases, with 12 bases spanning the gap.

V and J are TRBV19 and TRBJ2-5; D is possibly TRBD2 (7 bases). Germline-derived CDR1 and CDR2 are LNHDA and SQIVND (reference sequence). V was pared by 7 bases and J by 3 bases, with 15 bases between. The CDR3 consists of 14 residues. The chain's CDR3 is CASTWGGRKETQYF. The DNA for the CDR3 is TGTGCCAGTACCTGGGGGGGCCGAAAAGAGACCCAGTACTTC. The variable domain in full, completed from reference TRBV19 and TRBJ2-5, reads DGGITQSPKYLFRKEGQNVTLSCEQNLNHDAMYWYRQDPGQGLRLIYYSQIVNDFQKGDIAEGYSVSREKKESFPLTVTSAQKNPTAFYLCASTWGGRKETQYFGPGTRLLVL.

The DNA of the CDR3 is TGTGCCAGCAGCGCGACTACCTCCACCGGGGAGCTGTTTTTT. It is translated as CASSATTSTGELFF. This chain uses TRBV2 with TRBJ2-2; D perhaps matches TRBD2 (5 bases). V was pared by 6 bases and J by 4 bases, with 12 bases between. CDR1 is SNHLY and CDR2 is FYNNEI in the germline V gene. The CDR3 consists of 14 residues. Supplemented by reference TRBV2 and TRBJ2-2, the full variable domain reads EPEVTQTPSHQVTQMGQEVILRCVPISNHLYFYWYRQILGQKVEFLVSFYNNEISEKSEIFDDQFSVERPDGSNFTLKIRSTKLEDSAMYFCASSATTSTGELFFGEGSRLTVL.

The rearrangement uses TRBV9 and TRBJ2-3, with TRBD1 identical over 8 bases. Unmatched junction bases numbered 1, after V lost 1 base and J lost 3 bases. The CDR3 spans 14 residues. Per germline, CDR1 SGDLS and CDR2 YYNGEE. The CDR3 DNA follows: TGTGCCAGCAGCGTAAGGGACAGGACAGATACGCAGTATTTT. Translated: CASSVRDRTDTQYF.

The J gene is TRBJ2-1, the V gene TRBV7-2; 8 bases map to TRBD1. V shed 5 bases and J 4 bases; nucleotides not matched to a gene: 7. CDR1 and CDR2 (germline): SGHTA, FQGNSA. This CDR3 contains 15 residues. The CDR3 nucleotides read TGTGCCAGCAGCGTCGGACAGGGCGGGTACAATGAGCAGTTCTTC. It is translated as CASSVGQGGYNEQFF.

The rearrangement uses TRBV5-8 and TRBJ1-2, with a weak D call TRBD1 (6 bases). V was trimmed by 2 bases and J by 5 bases, leaving 10 bases between them. This CDR3 region has 13 residues. Germline assignment: CDR1 SGHTS and CDR2 YDEGEE. CDR3 sequence (DNA): TGTGCCAGCAGCTTCAGGGGAACTTATGGCTACACCTTC. Translation gives CASSFRGTYGYTF.

This sequence joins TRBV5-1 and TRBJ2-3; 10 bases are a match to TRBD2. The CDR3 is 15 residues long. The ends lost 0 bases at V and 4 bases at J; junction bases unmatched: 2. Germline CDR1 reads SGHRS; CDR2 reads YFSETQ. The DNA for the CDR3 is TGCGCCAGCAGCTTGGGAGCGGGGGGGCCAGATACGCAGTATTTT. Translation: CASSLGAGGPDTQYF.

The rearrangement links TRBV30 to TRBJ2-2; D possibly corresponds to TRBD1 (5 bases). V lost 6 bases to trimming and J lost 3 bases, with 17 bases between them. This CDR3 spans 15 amino acids. Germline loops: CDR1 GTSNPN, CDR2 SVGIG (reference sequence). Written as DNA, the CDR3 is TGTGCCTGTAAACCCACCGGCAGGGACACCGGGGAGCTGTTTTTT. Residues: CACKPTGRDTGELFF.